These T cell receptor beta chains were read from a single sample in a study of T cells after posttransplantation cyclophosphamide. TCRdb's table, derived via immunoSEQ multiplex PCR, lists solely in-frame clones and lacks some. The top ten hold roughly 2.8% of the sample, which has tens of thousands of clones, more than 70% seen once. The sample taken for sequencing was PBMCs. The receptors come from a man in his thirties or forties with a blood cancer, CMV-positive, and with a related stem cell donor. CDR3s include the opening cysteine and the closing phenylalanine or tryptophan. Each record gives: D gene, J gene, clone size, V gene, CDR3 protein, CDR3 DNA. D genes are given only for firm matches. Expanded clones get a size class; other rows say once, few or many, or leave the size out.

D: TRBD1
J: TRBJ1-5
size: once
V: TRBV9
CDR3: CASSVGGQFNQPQHF
DNA: TGTGCCAGCAGCGTAGGGGGACAGTTCAATCAGCCCCAGCATTTT

D: TRBD2
J: TRBJ2-3
size: -
V: TRBV7-9
CDR3: CASSNSGGGRDTQYF
DNA: TGTGCCAGCAGCAATAGCGGGGGGGGGAGAGATACGCAGTATTTT

D: TRBD2
J: TRBJ2-7
size: -
V: TRBV6-6
CDR3: CASKGGLAGFPTF
DNA: TGTGCCAGCAAAGGGGGCCTAGCGGGATTCCCCACCTTC

D: TRBD2
J: TRBJ2-7
size: -
V: TRBV11-2
CDR3: CASSFSTSGNYEQYF
DNA: TGTGCCAGCAGCTTCTCGACTAGCGGGAACTACGAGCAGTACTTC

D: TRBD1
J: TRBJ2-3
size: -
V: TRBV2
CDR3: CASSRQGIGDTQYF
DNA: TGTGCCAGCTCGAGACAGGGGATCGGAGATACGCAGTATTTT

D: -
J: TRBJ2-5
size: -
V: TRBV5-1
CDR3: CASSRQNNQETQYF
DNA: TGCGCCAGCAGCCGACAGAACAACCAAGAGACCCAGTACTTC

D: TRBD2
J: TRBJ2-7
size: -
V: TRBV13
CDR3: CASSFRTSGRYYEQYF
DNA: TGTGCCAGCAGCTTCAGGACTAGCGGGAGGTACTACGAGCAGTACTTC

D: -
J: TRBJ2-7
size: once
V: TRBV5-1
CDR3: CASSFTQRRGEQYF
DNA: TGCGCCAGCAGCTTCACGCAGCGACGGGGCGAGCAGTACTTC

D: TRBD1
J: TRBJ1-3
size: -
V: TRBV5-4
CDR3: CASSLQGAGNTIYF
DNA: TGTGCCAGCAGCTTACAGGGGGCTGGAAACACCATATATTTT

D: -
J: TRBJ1-1
size: -
V: TRBV7-2
CDR3: CASSLTQGSSEAFF
DNA: TGTGCCAGCAGCTTGACTCAGGGATCAAGTGAAGCTTTCTTT

D: -
J: TRBJ2-1
size: -
V: TRBV27
CDR3: CASSPFRGMIYNEQFF
DNA: TGTGCCAGCAGTCCCTTCCGCGGGATGATCTACAATGAGCAGTTCTTC

D: -
J: TRBJ1-5
size: -
V: TRBV5-3
CDR3: CARSLGLGREYQPQHF
DNA: TGTGCCAGAAGCTTGGGTCTAGGACGGGAATATCAGCCCCAGCATTTT

D: -
J: TRBJ1-1
size: -
V: TRBV11-3
CDR3: CASSSYAGRSANTEAFF
DNA: TGTGCCAGCAGCTCATATGCCGGGAGGTCGGCGAACACTGAAGCTTTCTTT

D: -
J: TRBJ2-7
size: -
V: TRBV6-5
CDR3: CASSSGSYEQYF
DNA: TGTGCCAGCAGTTCGGGTTCCTACGAGCAGTACTTC

D: -
J: TRBJ2-3
size: -
V: TRBV6-1
CDR3: CASSGRQGGTDTQYF
DNA: TGTGCCAGCAGCGGCCGCCAGGGCGGCACAGATACGCAGTATTTT

D: -
J: TRBJ2-4
size: once
V: TRBV11-2
CDR3: CASSLDPGVGNIQYF
DNA: TGTGCCAGCAGCTTAGATCCGGGGGTAGGGAACATTCAGTACTTC

D: -
J: TRBJ1-2
size: once
V: TRBV2
CDR3: CASLSERGYTF
DNA: TGTGCCAGCTTGTCGGAGCGGGGCTACACCTTC

D: -
J: TRBJ1-1
size: -
V: TRBV10-3
CDR3: CAIRRGMNTEAFF
DNA: TGTGCCATCAGACGAGGGATGAACACTGAAGCTTTCTTT

D: TRBD1
J: TRBJ2-1
size: few
V: TRBV7-8
CDR3: CASSLGDSGYHEQFF
DNA: TGTGCCAGCAGCTTAGGGGACAGTGGTTACCATGAGCAGTTCTTC

D: TRBD2
J: TRBJ2-2
size: -
V: TRBV27
CDR3: CASSRVAGVPGELFF
DNA: TGTGCCAGCAGTCGAGTAGCGGGAGTCCCCGGGGAGCTGTTTTTT

D: TRBD1
J: TRBJ1-1
size: -
V: TRBV6-1
CDR3: CASRGQLNTEAFF
DNA: TGTGCCAGCCGGGGACAGTTGAACACTGAAGCTTTCTTT

D: TRBD1
J: TRBJ1-6
size: -
V: TRBV2
CDR3: CASRGTGVGSPLHF
DNA: TGTGCCAGCAGAGGGACAGGGGTGGGCTCACCCCTCCACTTT

D: -
J: TRBJ2-7
size: -
V: TRBV4-2
CDR3: CASSQDAQRTYEQYF
DNA: TGTGCCAGCAGCCAAGATGCTCAGCGGACCTACGAGCAGTACTTC

D: TRBD2
J: TRBJ2-7
size: -
V: TRBV6-1
CDR3: CASSEGPSGSWNEQYF
DNA: TGTGCCAGCAGTGAGGGTCCTAGCGGGAGTTGGAACGAGCAGTACTTC